This TCR beta chain was captured in a study of cytomegalovirus exposure and HLA in healthy donors. Study details: Within an early data release were 65 million to 90 million unique TCRs drawn from HLA-typed donors. Study outcomes and limitations: CMV antigen specificity was confirmed in vitro for three CMV-associated chains.

The CDR3 sequence is 15 residues long. The germline V gene has CDR1 SGHRS and CDR2 YFSETQ. After removal of 4 bases from V and 0 bases from J, the junction contained 3 bases not matched to a gene. Healthy bone marrow donors made up the cohort. Details on this clone: Antigen: not known.

PCR involved 60 Vbeta and 13 Jbeta primers. Sequencing used immunoSEQ multiplex PCR; TCRdb keeps in-frame clones, though not all of them. In the table there are 100,000 to 150,000 clones, about 74% of which are singletons. The receptor was derived from a woman aged 45-59 years in good health and CMV-seropositive. The chain uses TRBV5-1 and TRBJ2-1, with 8 bases aligning to TRBD2. The specimen was PBMCs. The CDR3 protein is CASSERGSSYNEQFF. The CDR3 DNA sequence: TGCGCCAGCAGCGAGCGGGGGAGCTCCTACAATGAGCAGTTCTTC. The complete variable domain, with remaining parts taken from reference TRBV5-1 and TRBJ2-1, reads KAGVTQTPRYLIKTRGQQVTLSCSPISGHRSVSWYQQTPGQGLQFLFEYFSETQRNKGNFPGRFSGRQFSNSRSEMNVSTLELGDSALYLCASSERGSSYNEQFFGPGTRLTVL.